This section outlines one TCR beta chain sequence together with its context. The target antigen is unknown. The use of a sample-barcoded 5' primer and a J-beta primer mix characterized a second PCR of about 6 to 11 cycles. A template-switch adaptor with 12 random nucleotides tagged each cDNA molecule. TCRdb passed the 5' RACE reads through MiXCR, listing each CDR3 protein once. The table has over 1,200,000 distinct CDR3 sequences, approximately 59% seen once; the top ten hold over 5.5%. The entry originates in a study of blood T cells in healthy people across ages. From germline, CDR1 is MGHRA and CDR2 YSYEKL. This CDR3 comprises 15 residues. V lost 1 base, J lost 3 bases, and 12 bases lay in between. Overall study results and limits: Estimates drawn from one million T cells were deemed to understate diversity. TCR beta diversity per million T cells fell roughly linearly with age.

This chain uses TRBV4-1 with TRBJ1-1; D unclear. Sequenced: blood. The clonotype comes from a man aged 18-30 years in good health. As DNA, the CDR3 is TGCGCCAGCAGCCAAGTGAGGACGGTGGACACTGAAGCTTTCTTT. It specifies CASSQVRTVDTEAFF.